Presented here are 4 T cell receptor beta chains from one specimen sequenced in a study of identical twins. TCRdb reprocessed the 5' RACE reads via MiXCR and lists one record per CDR3 protein. Of some 1,600,000 distinct CDR3 sequences detected, about 30% appear once; the ten largest clones hold approximately 0.29%. The sequencing input was cord blood. These receptors all stem from a newborn girl in good health.

The chain uses TRBV29-1 and TRBJ1-2; 8 bases are a match to TRBD1. V shed 3 bases, J shed 3 bases, and the junction held 12 bases outside the gene matches. CDR1 and CDR2 (germline): SQVTM, ANQGSEA. CDR3 length: 16 amino acids. This chain's CDR3 is CSVDRTGPMGDYGYTF. The CDR3 DNA reads TGCAGCGTTGATAGGACAGGGCCGATGGGGGACTATGGCTACACCTTC.

This clonotype occurred many times. The rearrangement uses TRBV7-2 and TRBJ2-7; 7 nucleotides agree with TRBD2. V dropped 6 bases and J dropped 3; count of bases not matched to a gene: 8. CDR1 and CDR2 (germline): SGHTA, FQGNSA. The CDR3 contains 14 residues. The CDR3 DNA reads as TGTGCCAGCAGTCTGGGGGGGATAGGCTACGAGCAGTACTTC. It yields the protein CASSLGGIGYEQYF.

This clonotype was seen ten or more times. The chain employs TRBV4-2 and TRBJ2-7; D not resolved. V gave up 0 bases and J gave up 2 bases, with 11 bases separating them. Germline assignment: CDR1 LGHNA and CDR2 YNFKEQ. The CDR3 is 15 residues long. The CDR3 coding sequence is TGTGCCAGCAGCCAAGATAGGAGAAATCCCTACGAGCAGTACTTC. This codes for CASSQDRRNPYEQYF.

This clonotype has just a few counts. The V gene is TRBV3-1, the J gene TRBJ1-5; D not certain. This CDR3 spans 14 amino acids. V was pared by 1 base and J by 3 bases, with 7 bases between. The germline V gene has CDR1 LGHDT and CDR2 YNNKEL (reference sequence). The CDR3 loop is CASSQVGYNQPQHF. CDR3 bases: TGTGCCAGCAGCCAAGTAGGGTACAATCAGCCCCAGCATTTT.